A selection of T cell receptor beta chains follows, all from one sample in a study of blood T cells in healthy people across ages. Each CDR3 protein gets one entry after TCRdb re-called the 5' RACE reads with MiXCR. The sample contains 450,000 to 700,000 distinct CDR3 sequences, about 26% of which appear only once. The specimen sequenced was blood. These receptors all come from a woman aged 70-85 years in good health. Each CDR3 is given with its conserved first and last residue.

j_gene,v_gene,CDR3aa
TRBJ1-2,TRBV20-1,CSARTRGASSNGYTF
TRBJ2-6,TRBV6-1,CASKGVVGANVLTF
TRBJ1-4,TRBV5-1,CASSLGARNEKLFF
TRBJ2-7,TRBV4-3,CASSQGIRDPKLF
TRBJ2-7,TRBV20-1,CSAPRGGTEQYF
TRBJ1-3,TRBV20-1,CSARDTENTIYF
TRBJ2-1,TRBV20-1,CSARRFLSGPIYNEQFF
TRBJ2-1,TRBV18,CASSPPSGSSYNEQFF
TRBJ1-4,TRBV20-1,CSARGTATNEKLFF
TRBJ1-1,TRBV18,CASGGGTNTEAFF
TRBJ1-1,TRBV12-3/TRBV12-4,CASSLSAGFSNTEAFF
TRBJ2-1,TRBV20-1,CSARAGLSSYDEQFF
TRBJ2-3,TRBV7-2,CASSLRASGTGRVDTQYF
TRBJ1-2,TRBV29-1,CSVGVVTYGYTF
TRBJ2-3,TRBV20-1,CSARTSPDTQYF
TRBJ1-4,TRBV6-1,CASSRTTGRSNEKLFF
TRBJ1-1,TRBV6-5,CASSRLGGRTEAFF
TRBJ2-5,TRBV5-1,CASSLDGGRQQYF
TRBJ2-4,TRBV5-5,CASSRAGDPGAKNIQYF
TRBJ1-4,TRBV20-1,CSAYRVSNEKLFF
TRBJ2-1,TRBV6-2/TRBV6-3,CASSSLGASYNEQFF
TRBJ1-1,TRBV19,CASSIPLRATTEAFF
TRBJ2-1,TRBV7-9,CASSLGSLYHNEQSF
TRBJ1-2,TRBV7-3,CASSIDRASRYTF
TRBJ1-2,TRBV10-3,CAISESPANYGYTF
TRBJ1-6,TRBV18,CASSPSGQGSGSPLHF
-,TRBV7-8,CASSLNTGEQFF
TRBJ2-7,TRBV20-1,CSARDPLTGGRIEQYF
TRBJ2-6,TRBV12-3/TRBV12-4,CASSYGQGGPLTF
-,TRBV9,CASSVGYSSEQFF
TRBJ2-5,TRBV4-2,CASSQDLLVAGGFQETQYF
TRBJ1-2,TRBV20-1,CSASIQGYGYTF
TRBJ1-3,TRBV27,CASRRTAGNTIYF
TRBJ2-4,TRBV3-1,CASSRTGLSKNIQYF
TRBJ1-2,TRBV20-1,CSASRQGFNGYTF